This TCR beta chain emerged from a study of T cell responses to AZD1222 COVID-19 vaccine. Study results and limitations: In a largely white British group with more females than males, clonal diversity was possibly underestimated.

This clone showed up just once. Its specificity is unknown. The data were produced by immunoSEQ multiplex PCR, yet TCRdb's version contains in-frame clones alone and is incomplete. The sample holds some 180,000 clones, about nine tenths seen once. The sequences come from peripheral blood, collected 28 days after the second AZD1222 dose. The receptor was isolated from an adult who received the AZD1222 COVID-19 vaccine.

The CDR3 sequence: CASRNQGIGNQPQHF. The CDR3 nucleotides read TGTGCCAGCAGAAATCAGGGTATCGGCAATCAGCCCCAGCATTTT. The chain links TRBV2 to TRBJ1-5; D is perhaps TRBD1 (5 bases). Trimming removed 6 bases from V and 2 bases from J, with 14 bases in between. The CDR3 sequence is 15 residues long. In germline, CDR1 is SNHLY, CDR2 FYNNEI.